The 14 T cell receptor beta chains below come from one sample, sequenced in a study of blood T cell repertoires in COVID-19. The protocol was immunoSEQ multiplex PCR, while the TCRdb copy is restricted to in-frame clones and leaves out a portion. The table lists around 73,000 clones, more than 65% of them singletons, with around 28% in the top ten. Source material: peripheral blood. The receptors originated from a human donor in a cohort sampled during active COVID-19.

The chain uses TRBV19 and TRBJ2-7; D may be TRBD1 (5 bases). V lost 3 bases, J lost 2 bases, and 8 bases lay in between. This CDR3 region has 13 residues. The germline V gene encodes CDR1 LNHDA and CDR2 SQIVND (reference sequence). The CDR3 DNA sequence: TGTGCCAGTAGTATGACAGTCACCTACGAGCAGTACTTC. Protein sequence: CASSMTVTYEQYF.

In this sample, this clone turned up once. The CDR3 sequence is CASSPGQGSTGELFF. Here the CDR3 DNA reads TGTGCCAGCAGCCCCGGACAGGGGAGCACCGGGGAGCTGTTTTTT. The chain joins TRBV27 to TRBJ2-2; 9 bases agree with TRBD1. Germline V gene lookup returns CDR1 MNHEY and CDR2 SMNVEV (reference sequence). Trimming took 6 bases from V and 4 from J; bases not matched to a gene: 6. CDR3 length equals 15 residues.

The chain couples TRBV19 to TRBJ2-3; 9 bases align to TRBD2. The ends lost 3 bases at V and 1 base at J; junction bases unmatched: 5. Germline V gene lookup returns CDR1 LNHDA and CDR2 SQIVND (reference sequence). The CDR3 runs 16 residues. CDR3 nucleotide sequence: TGTGCCAGTAGTATCGGAGCGGGGGGAGGCACAGATACGCAGTATTTT. Translation: CASSIGAGGGTDTQYF.

The table lists this clone with a count of one. The rearrangement joins TRBV4-3 to TRBJ1-2; a possible D gene is TRBD1 (5 bases). CDR1 is LGHNA and CDR2 is YSLEER in the germline V gene. The CDR3 is made up of 15 amino acids. Trimming took off 4 bases at V and 2 bases at J, with 14 bases between the two ends. The CDR3 DNA follows: TGCGCCAGCAGCCCGGCAGTAGGGGTGAACTATGGCTACACCTTC. It is translated as CASSPAVGVNYGYTF.

The V gene is TRBV6-5, the J gene TRBJ2-1, with 9 nucleotides matching TRBD2. CDR3 size: 15 residues. With 5 bases clipped from V and 2 bases from J, the junction kept 4 bases outside the gene matches. Germline values: CDR1 MNHEY, CDR2 SVGAGI. As DNA, the CDR3 is TGTGCCAGCAGTACCGCTAGCGGGGCCTACAATGAGCAGTTCTTC. Residues: CASSTASGAYNEQFF.

V gene TRBV19 combines with J gene TRBJ1-6, with a tentative D call TRBD1 (6 bases). Germline loops: CDR1 LNHDA, CDR2 SQIVND (reference sequence). Between the trimmed V and J ends, which lost 3 bases and 8 bases, there was a span of 11 bases. CDR3 size: 14 residues. CDR3 sequence (DNA): TGTGCCAGTAGTATGCAACAGGGAGATTCACCCCTCCACTTT. Its protein is CASSMQQGDSPLHF.

This clone has a handful of counts. The sample carries other DNA sequences with the same CDR3. The chain has TRBV7-2 and TRBJ1-1; D ambiguous. Germline assignment: CDR1 SGHTA and CDR2 FQGNSA. This CDR3 is built from 12 residues. The germline V and J ends were trimmed by 3 bases and 3 bases, with 5 bases remaining between them. Written as DNA, the CDR3 is TGTGCCAGCAGCTTTAGTGACACTGAAGCTTTCTTT. Encoded protein: CASSFSDTEAFF.

The chain has TRBV4-1 and TRBJ2-5; 9 bases fit TRBD2. Germline CDR1 is MGHRA and CDR2 is YSYEKL. This CDR3 has 16 residues. J was trimmed by 5 bases and V by 1 base; bases with no gene match: 8. As DNA, the CDR3 is TGCGCCAGCAGCCAAGGTTTGGCGGGGGGGCCGGAGACCCAGTACTTC. Amino acids: CASSQGLAGGPETQYF.

The chain couples TRBV6-5 to TRBJ1-1, with D unresolved. V was cut by 5 bases and J by 4 bases, with 14 bases left in between. Germline CDR1 is MNHEY and CDR2 is SVGAGI. This CDR3 spans 14 amino acids. CDR3 DNA sequence: TGTGCCAGCAGTAACCTCCGGGAGGGCACTGAAGCTTTCTTT. Translation gives CASSNLREGTEAFF.

This clone was picked up a small number of times. The chain carries TRBV3-1 (or the pseudogene TRBV3-2) and TRBJ2-7; 9 bases line up with TRBD1. Germline V gene lookup returns CDR1 LGHDT and CDR2 YNNKEL (reference sequence). Unmatched junction bases numbered 6, after V lost 2 bases and J lost 4 bases. The length of the CDR3 is 15 residues. The CDR3 sequence: CASSQLGQGMYEQYF. The CDR3, as DNA: TGTGCCAGCAGCCAACTAGGACAGGGGATGTACGAGCAGTACTTC.

This chain joins TRBV4-1 and TRBJ2-1, with D possibly being TRBD1 (6 bases). The CDR3 runs to 12 residues. Germline values: CDR1 MGHRA, CDR2 YSYEKL. V dropped 4 bases and J dropped 13 bases, with 14 bases sitting between them. The CDR3 nucleotides are TGCGCCAGCAGCCCAAACAGGGTGAACCAGTTCTTC. Translated, it gives CASSPNRVNQFF.

The chain recombines TRBV4-2 with TRBJ2-7, with D perhaps TRBD2 (5 bases). The germline V gene encodes CDR1 LGHNA and CDR2 YNFKEQ. V lost 1 base and J lost 0, with 10 bases in between. The CDR3 contains 15 residues. The CDR3 DNA is TGTGCCAGCAGCCAAGGACCGGGGAACTCCTACGAGCAGTACTTC. This codes for CASSQGPGNSYEQYF.

This chain links TRBV24-1 with TRBJ2-1, with 7 bases that match TRBD1. Losses at the gene ends were 3 bases for V and 1 base for J; bases not matched to a gene: 5. CDR3 size: 16 residues. CDR1 and CDR2 from the germline V gene are KGHDR and SFDVKD. The CDR3 DNA reads TGTGCCACCAGTGATCGGACAGGCACTTCCTACAATGAGCAGTTCTTC. Protein product: CATSDRTGTSYNEQFF.

The gene calls are TRBV7-9 and TRBJ2-7; the match to TRBD1 covers 7 bases. Trimming cost V 4 bases and J 2 bases; bases outside gene matches: 11. There are 16 residues in the CDR3. Germline loops: CDR1 SEHNR, CDR2 FQNEAQ (reference sequence). CDR3 in DNA: TGTGCCAGCAGCTGGAGCACAGGGGACGCAGCCTACGAGCAGTACTTC. This translates into CASSWSTGDAAYEQYF. The entire variable domain, with the rest obtained from reference TRBV7-9 and TRBJ2-7, is as follows: DTGVSQNPRHKITKRGQNVTFRCDPISEHNRLYWYRQTLGQGPEFLTYFQNEAQLEKSRLLSDRFSAERPKGSFSTLEIQRTEQGDSAMYLCASSWSTGDAAYEQYFGPGTRLTVT.